Following are 23 T cell receptor beta chains from one sample sequenced in a study of CD8+ T cells in alopecia areata. cDNA serving as the sequencing template came from extracted, reverse transcribed RNA. Here immunoSEQ multiplex PCR was the method, and the copy in TCRdb shows in-frame clones only, minus some. Among almost 250,000 clones listed, about two thirds were seen once. The sequenced sample was CD4+ T cells sorted from blood, obtained at week 0. The source is a human donor with alopecia areata.

The chain carries TRBV29-1 and TRBJ2-7, with 7 nucleotides matching TRBD2. This CDR3 contains 13 residues. The V segment lost 4 bases and the J segment 4 bases; nucleotides outside the gene matches: 7. The germline CDR1 and CDR2 sequences are SQVTM and ANQGSEA. The CDR3 DNA reads TGCAGCGTTGTTGGGGGAGCGGGGTACGAGCAGTACTTC. Its translation is CSVVGGAGYEQYF.

This clone came up once. The chain couples TRBV5-4 to TRBJ2-2; maybe TRBD1 (5 bases). CDR3 length equals 14 residues. V was shortened by 4 bases and J by 3 bases, with 10 bases between the two germline ends. The germline V gene has CDR1 SGHNT and CDR2 YYREEE (reference sequence). The CDR3 DNA is TGTGCCAGCAGCAAAGGACATGACACCGGGGAGCTGTTTTTT. It specifies CASSKGHDTGELFF.

V gene TRBV4-2 combines with J gene TRBJ2-2, with D possibly being TRBD2 (5 bases). V lost 0 bases and J 1 base, leaving 9 bases between the germline ends. This CDR3 is 16 amino acids long. Germline V gene sequence: CDR1 LGHNA, CDR2 YNFKEQ. For the CDR3, the DNA is TGTGCCAGCAGCCAAGATCGAGCGGAGAACACCGGGGAGCTGTTTTTT. It codes for CASSQDRAENTGELFF.

This chain joins TRBV6-5 and TRBJ2-7; 7 bases agree with TRBD2. The CDR3 contains 13 residues. V lost 1 base, J lost 6 bases, and 3 bases stayed unmatched. From germline, CDR1 is MNHEY and CDR2 SVGAGI. DNA of the CDR3: TGTGCCAGCAGTTACTTGTCGGGGGGCGAGCAGTACTTC. As protein: CASSYLSGGEQYF.

Comment on this clone: A read error may produce the germline difference seen at one junction end. CDR3 DNA: TGTGCCAGCAGCCAAGATCCGAGAGCACAGTTGCACTTC. Its protein is CASSQDPRAQLHF. The genes are TRBV4-2 and TRBJ2-7; D ambiguous. This CDR3 comprises 13 residues. Germline values: CDR1 LGHNA, CDR2 YNFKEQ.

This clone came up a few times. The rearrangement uses TRBV29-1 and TRBJ1-2, with 8 bases fitting TRBD1. V lost 6 bases and J lost 4; bases outside the gene matches: 4. Germline V gene lookup returns CDR1 SQVTM and CDR2 ANQGSEA. This CDR3 region has 12 residues. CDR3 sequence reads: CSVGQGGYGYTF. CDR3 in DNA: TGCAGCGTCGGACAGGGCGGCTATGGCTACACCTTC.

The chain links TRBV5-1 to TRBJ2-3; D possibly matches TRBD1 or TRBD2 (5 bases each). The V gene's germline CDR1 is SGHRS and CDR2 YFSETQ. Trimming pared 5 bases from V and 2 bases from J, leaving 12 bases between. CDR3 length: 14 amino acids. The CDR3: CASRQDSFTDTQYF. CDR3 DNA: TGCGCCAGCAGACAGGACTCCTTCACAGATACGCAGTATTTT.

The sample holds one count of this clone. The chain couples TRBV29-1 to TRBJ1-4; D might be TRBD1 (5 bases). V gave up 4 bases and J gave up 7 bases, with 10 bases separating them. Germline V gene sequence: CDR1 SQVTM, CDR2 ANQGSEA. The CDR3 has 12 residues. The DNA of the CDR3 is TGCAGCGTTGTTGGGAGGGGTGAAAAACTGTTTTTT. The encoded protein is CSVVGRGEKLFF.

The genes are TRBV5-1 and TRBJ2-5; 7 nucleotides line up with TRBD2. V was pared by 5 bases and J by 5 bases, with 12 bases of the junction left unmatched. This CDR3 comprises 15 residues. Germline CDR1 and CDR2: SGHRS and YFSETQ. The CDR3 DNA sequence: TGCGCCAGCAGGGCCGGGACTACCGCCCTGGAGACCCAGTACTTC. Amino acids: CASRAGTTALETQYF.

The chain has TRBV29-1 and TRBJ2-5, with D possibly being TRBD2 (6 bases). This CDR3 is built from 14 residues. Germline CDR1 and CDR2: SQVTM and ANQGSEA. Trimming took 8 bases from V and 1 from J, leaving 17 bases between them. The DNA of the CDR3 is TGCAGCAGCCGGGACTCAACCGCCCAAGAGACCCAGTACTTC. Translated, it gives CSSRDSTAQETQYF.

As to this clone: A read error may produce the germline difference seen at one junction end. Other DNA sequences from this sample encode an identical CDR3 as well. The genes are TRBV29-1 and TRBJ2-1; unclear D gene. Germline lookup yields CDR1 SQVTM and CDR2 ANQGSEA. This CDR3 comprises 10 residues. CDR3 in amino acids: CSAANNEQFF. The CDR3 DNA reads TGCAGCGCGGCAAACAATGAGCAATTCTTC.

This chain links TRBV2 with TRBJ2-5; 7 positions agree with TRBD2. From germline, CDR1 is SNHLY and CDR2 FYNNEI. The CDR3 is 13 amino acids. The junction had 4 bases not matched to a gene; V was cut back by 7 bases and J by 2 bases. The CDR3 sequence: CASIWGGQETQYF. The CDR3 DNA sequence: TGTGCCAGCATCTGGGGGGGGCAAGAGACCCAGTACTTC.

This clone was found a few times. This chain uses TRBV5-8 with TRBJ2-2; D call uncertain. The germline V and J ends were trimmed by 1 base and 4 bases, with 11 bases remaining between them. This CDR3 spans 15 amino acids. CDR1 is SGHTS, CDR2 YDEGEE, per germline. CDR3 sequence: CASSLWEQRTGELFF. The CDR3 coding sequence is TGTGCCAGCAGCTTGTGGGAACAGCGCACCGGGGAGCTGTTTTTT. Full variable domain (rest looked up from reference TRBV5-8 and TRBJ2-2): EAGVTQSPTHLIKTRGQQATLRCSPISGHTSVYWYQQALGLGLQFLLWYDEGEERNRGNFPPRFSGRQFPNYSSELNVNALELEDSALYLCASSLWEQRTGELFFGEGSRLTVL.

The J gene is TRBJ2-3, the V gene TRBV9; the D call may be TRBD1 or TRBD2 (6 bases each). Per the germline V gene, CDR1 is SGDLS and CDR2 is YYNGEE. Trimming removed 0 bases from V and 1 base from J, with 15 bases in between. CDR3 size: 17 residues. This chain's CDR3 is CASSVGRPGGGTDTQYF. DNA for the CDR3: TGTGCCAGCAGCGTAGGTCGGCCCGGGGGCGGCACAGATACGCAGTATTTT.

With regard to this clone: In the same sample, other DNA sequences code for this CDR3. The V gene is TRBV9, the J gene TRBJ2-5, with TRBD2 matching 8 bases. Looked up from germline, CDR1 is SGDLS and CDR2 is YYNGEE. The CDR3 has 12 residues. The junction had 1 base not matched to a gene; V was cut back by 4 bases and J by 5 bases. The CDR3 sequence: CASSPGGETQYF. CDR3 nucleotides: TGTGCCAGCAGCCCGGGGGGGGAGACCCAGTACTTC.

The chain recombines TRBV27 with TRBJ2-7; tentative D call: TRBD1 (6 bases). The CDR3 has 15 amino acids. CDR1 is MNHEY and CDR2 is SMNVEV in the germline V gene (reference sequence). V was trimmed by 2 bases and J by 3 bases, leaving 14 bases between them. Written as DNA, the CDR3 is TGTGCCAGCAGTTTAGTACAGGGCGGATTCTACGAGCAGTACTTC. This codes for CASSLVQGGFYEQYF.

This chain connects TRBV30 to TRBJ1-1; 8 bases fit TRBD1. Germline values: CDR1 GTSNPN, CDR2 SVGIG (reference sequence). This CDR3 is 13 amino acids long. J was trimmed by 4 bases and V by 4 bases; bases with no gene match: 5. CDR3 DNA sequence: TGTGCCTGGACTTACAGGGGGGGCACTGAAGCTTTCTTT. Translated: CAWTYRGGTEAFF.

This chain uses TRBV29-1 with TRBJ2-3, with unresolved D. The germline V gene encodes CDR1 SQVTM and CDR2 ANQGSEA. This CDR3 region has 10 residues. V was trimmed by 3 bases and J by 10 bases, leaving 8 bases between them. As DNA, the CDR3 is TGCAGCGTTGAGGCAGGCTCGCAGTATTTT. Translation: CSVEAGSQYF.

This clone qualifies as medium-sized. The V call is TRBV9, the J call TRBJ2-2, with D hard to call. The V gene's germline CDR1 is SGDLS and CDR2 YYNGEE. The CDR3 has 14 residues. V lost 6 bases, J lost 1 base, and 10 bases lay in between. The CDR3 loop reads CASNPLGNTGELFF. Written as DNA, the CDR3 is TGTGCCAGCAATCCCCTAGGGAACACCGGGGAGCTGTTTTTT.

This rearrangement joins TRBV29-1 to TRBJ1-5; no definite D call. There are 14 residues in the CDR3. Germline V lookup: CDR1 SQVTM, CDR2 ANQGSEA. V was shortened by 6 bases and J by 1 base, with 13 bases between the two germline ends. This chain's CDR3 is CSVAEGLSNQPQHF. Here the CDR3 DNA reads TGCAGCGTCGCCGAGGGTTTGAGCAATCAGCCCCAGCATTTT.

The chain joins TRBV5-1 to TRBJ1-1; the D gene is possibly TRBD1 (5 bases). CDR1 is SGHRS, CDR2 YFSETQ, per germline. V was trimmed by 0 bases and J by 11 bases, leaving 17 bases between them. This CDR3 has 14 amino acids. Here the CDR3 DNA reads TGCGCCAGCAGCTTGGAAAGGGGACCAATCATGGCTTTCTTT. This translates into CASSLERGPIMAFF.

The chain links TRBV23-1 to TRBJ1-4; D call uncertain. TRBV23-1 is an open reading frame, and its role is uncertain. The germline V and J ends were trimmed by 0 bases and 5 bases, with 19 bases remaining between them. CDR3 size: 18 residues. The CDR3 spells CASSQSGRVGNENEKLFF. In DNA form, the CDR3 reads TGCGCCAGCAGTCAATCCGGTAGGGTTGGGAACGAAAATGAAAAACTGTTTTTT.

The V and J genes are TRBV7-8 and TRBJ2-2; D gene ambiguous. With 1 base removed from V and 0 bases from J, the gap between germline ends came to 6 bases. The CDR3 consists of 15 residues. Germline V gene sequence: CDR1 SGHVS, CDR2 FQNEAQ. CDR3: CASSLGSANTGELFF. Written as DNA, the CDR3 is TGTGCCAGCAGCTTAGGGAGCGCGAACACCGGGGAGCTGTTTTTT.